The rows below give T cell receptor beta chains drawn from one sample of a study of cytomegalovirus exposure and HLA in healthy donors. Generated by immunoSEQ multiplex PCR, the TCRdb table keeps only in-frame clones and is missing some. The data contain around 150,000 clones, roughly three quarters of them seen just once; the ten biggest clones take up 1.1%. The sequencing input was PBMCs. These receptors all stem from a male donor in good health and CMV-seronegative. Each CDR3 is given with its conserved first and last residue. The order of the fields is V gene, clone size, D gene, J gene, CDR3 protein, CDR3 DNA. The D gene is left open where the match is weak. Size is stated for part of the rows, as once, few or many counts, or as a class when the clone is expanded.

TRBV29-1	NA	NA	TRBJ1-1	CSVEEGGTEAFF	TGCAGCGTTGAAGAGGGGGGGACTGAAGCTTTCTTT
TRBV4-3	NA	TRBD2	TRBJ2-7	CASSQGDSGGYEQYF	TGCGCCAGCAGCCAAGGAGACAGCGGGGGCTACGAGCAGTACTTC
TRBV27	few	TRBD1	TRBJ2-2	CASRVGTGTTGELFF	TGTGCCAGCAGGGTCGGGACAGGGACCACCGGGGAGCTGTTTTTT
TRBV2	NA	NA	TRBJ2-7	CASNKARAYEQYF	TGTGCCAGCAACAAGGCCAGGGCTTACGAGCAGTACTTC
TRBV19	NA	NA	TRBJ1-1	CASSTGVSTEAFF	TGTGCCAGTAGTACAGGGGTGAGCACTGAAGCTTTCTTT
TRBV7-2	once	NA	TRBJ2-3	CASSRTQLTRDTQYF	TGTGCCAGCAGCCGTACCCAATTGACTCGGGATACGCAGTATTTT
TRBV19	once	NA	TRBJ1-1	CASSITGSEDTEAFF	TGTGCCAGTAGTATAACAGGGTCGGAGGACACTGAAGCTTTCTTT
TRBV7-2	NA	NA	TRBJ1-6	CASSLGHFQSPLHF	TGTGCCAGCAGCTTAGGGCATTTTCAGTCACCCCTCCACTTT
TRBV2	NA	NA	TRBJ2-1	CASSGGGSAYNEQFF	TGTGCCAGCAGCGGTGGAGGGAGTGCCTACAATGAGCAGTTCTTC
TRBV5-1	NA	TRBD1	TRBJ1-2	CASRPTGGAGGYTF	TGCGCCAGCAGGCCCACAGGGGGCGCAGGTGGCTACACCTTC
TRBV5-4	NA	TRBD1	TRBJ2-7	CASSLGTGGYEQYF	TGTGCCAGCAGCTTGGGGACAGGGGGCTACGAGCAGTACTTC
TRBV15	NA	TRBD1	TRBJ1-2	CATSSTTGNGYTF	TGTGCCACCAGCAGCACGACAGGGAATGGCTACACCTTC
TRBV6-1	NA	NA	TRBJ2-4	CASSAEVPGGIQYF	TGTGCCAGCAGTGCTGAAGTCCCCGGGGGTATTCAGTACTTC
TRBV9	NA	NA	TRBJ1-4	CASSPGYEKLFF	TGTGCCAGCAGCCCAGGGTATGAAAAACTGTTTTTT
TRBV10-1	NA	TRBD1	TRBJ2-5	CASSDGQGLETQYF	TGCGCCAGCAGTGATGGACAGGGGTTAGAGACCCAGTACTTC
TRBV5-1	NA	NA	TRBJ1-6	CASSQPDEAGSPLHF	TGCGCCAGCAGCCAACCCGATGAGGCCGGTTCACCCCTCCACTTT
TRBV2	NA	TRBD2	TRBJ2-7	CASSFSGAGNF	TGTGCCAGCAGTTTTAGCGGGGCTGGCAACTTC
TRBV6-5	NA	TRBD1	TRBJ1-1	CASSYVYRDRLDEAFF	TGTGCCAGCAGTTACGTCTACCGGGACAGGTTGGATGAAGCTTTCTTT
TRBV7-2	NA	TRBD2	TRBJ2-2	CASRRGGEAGELFF	TGTGCCAGCAGGCGGGGGGGAGAGGCCGGGGAGCTGTTTTTT
TRBV6-5	NA	TRBD2	TRBJ2-5	CASSNRLAGEETQYF	TGTGCCAGCAGTAACCGACTAGCGGGGGAAGAGACCCAGTACTTC
TRBV5-6	NA	NA	TRBJ2-3	CASSTGLSTDTQYF	TGTGCCAGCAGCACGGGACTTAGCACAGATACGCAGTATTTT
TRBV19	NA	NA	TRBJ1-1	CASSPRGGTEAFF	TGTGCCAGTAGCCCCCGGGGGGGCACTGAAGCTTTCTTT
TRBV5-6	NA	NA	TRBJ2-1	CASSLGSRDNEQFF	TGTGCCAGCAGCTTGGGTTCCAGGGACAATGAGCAGTTCTTC
TRBV19	NA	NA	TRBJ1-1	CASSRAPYTEAFF	TGTGCCAGTTCTCGAGCTCCTTACACTGAAGCTTTCTTT
TRBV7-3	many	TRBD2	TRBJ2-1	CASSLRAGGWNEQFF	TGTGCCAGCAGCTTACGAGCGGGGGGATGGAATGAGCAGTTCTTC
TRBV5-5	NA	NA	TRBJ2-7	CASSPRQGTSHEQYF	TGTGCCAGCAGCCCTCGACAGGGTACTAGCCACGAGCAGTACTTC
TRBV6-5	few	NA	TRBJ2-2	CASSYGENTGELFF	TGTGCCAGCAGTTACGGAGAGAACACCGGGGAGCTGTTTTTT
TRBV18	NA	TRBD1	TRBJ1-4	CASSHRDRDKEKLFF	TGTGCCAGCTCTCACCGGGACAGGGACAAGGAAAAACTGTTTTTT
TRBV6-1	NA	TRBD1	TRBJ1-4	CASRARQGGNEKLFF	TGTGCCAGCAGGGCGCGACAGGGGGGTAATGAAAAACTGTTTTTT
TRBV28	NA	TRBD1	TRBJ2-2	CASSPPTGLFFTGELFF	TGTGCCAGCAGTCCCCCGACAGGGCTGTTTTTCACCGGGGAGCTGTTTTTT
TRBV5-6	NA	TRBD1	TRBJ1-4	CASSWDRGNEKLFF	TGTGCCAGCAGCTGGGACAGGGGTAATGAAAAACTGTTTTTT
TRBV19	NA	TRBD2	TRBJ2-7	CASRGTSGGTYEQYF	TGTGCCAGTAGAGGGACTAGCGGGGGGACCTACGAGCAGTACTTC
TRBV7-3	NA	TRBD1	TRBJ2-7	CASSRQGASDEQYF	TGTGCCAGCAGCCGACAGGGGGCGAGCGACGAGCAGTACTTC
TRBV5-1	NA	TRBD1	TRBJ2-5	CASSLYAGGGETQYF	TGCGCCAGCAGCTTGTACGCAGGGGGCGGGGAGACCCAGTACTTC
TRBV9	NA	TRBD1	TRBJ1-4	CASSVAGTGDEKLFF	TGTGCCAGCAGCGTTGCCGGGACAGGGGACGAAAAACTGTTTTTT
TRBV6-5	NA	NA	TRBJ1-4	CASTKNGGGNEKLFF	TGTGCCAGCACCAAAAATGGGGGGGGTAACGAAAAACTGTTTTTT
TRBV2	NA	NA	TRBJ1-5	CASRDITGYNQPQHF	TGTGCCAGCAGGGACATTACAGGGTACAATCAGCCCCAGCATTTT
TRBV6-1	NA	NA	TRBJ1-2	CASSVGAGSGYGYTF	TGTGCCAGCAGTGTTGGGGCAGGGTCTGGGTATGGCTACACCTTC